This T cell receptor (beta chain) is from a study of shared clonotypes between healthy human individuals (dated by TCRdb to 2020 to 2022). Regarding the research as a whole: A couple of women and three men aged 18 to 49 years were included in the cohort. For each donor, CD4 naive and CD4 memory were each given three plates, CD8 naive was given two plates, and CD8 memory was given one plate. To estimate repertoire size and how much clonotypes are shared between individuals, the study performed deep sequencing of blood TCR repertoires from about five healthy adults. Different laboratories and diverse techniques were used to prepare libraries and sequence TCR repertoires, to increase sequencing depth and limit assay-specific biases. Each donor's leukapheresis produced roughly between about 0.85 and 10 billion PBMCs. What the study reported, not specific to this receptor: Sampling was limited to blood, and TCR repertoires in tissue likely differ from TCR repertoires in blood. Sharing across several donors was observed for roughly 5% of naive CD4, around 3.5% of naive CD8, 2.3% of memory CD4, and less than 0.45% of memory CD8 clonotypes. Based on pairwise subsampling, the degree of clonotype sharing among donors was expected to be affected by sequencing depth. Because the study included only a small number of donors, the genetic and exposure-history diversity represented was limited. Naive subsets generally had larger estimated clonotype richness than memory subsets did. Clonotypes shared by all four sorted-subset donors showed higher generation probabilities than non-shared clonotypes. Even with the large sequencing depth, rarefaction of the sorted-subset datasets indicated that sequencing was incomplete.

The donors were healthy, HIV-negative adults who had no recently reported acute infections or vaccinations. Only Caucasian adults living in Nashville, Tennessee, USA were represented among the donors. CD8 memory samples were composed of magnetically selected CD45RO+ cells combined with CCR7-negative CD45RA+ effector memory (TemRA) cells. Blood was collected by leukapheresis, and PBMCs were isolated by Ficoll-Histopaque density gradient centrifugation and then cryopreserved in liquid nitrogen vapor phase. Analytical flow cytometry was used to check the purity and quantity of every magnetically sorted T cell population. Genomic DNA was isolated from each sorted fraction and quantified by UV absorbance on a Nanodrop 2000c. TCR CDR3 regions were amplified from genomic DNA by multiplex PCR using the deep immunoSEQ assay. Genomic DNA extracted from each cell subset was distributed evenly over all wells of several immunoSEQ 96-well plates, and each plate served as one replicate. For sorted subsets, around 200 ng genomic DNA, equal to some 30,000 T cell genomes, was loaded into each replicate PCR. Purified libraries were quantified with a Qubit 3.0 fluorometer, sized on a Bioanalyzer 2100, and re-quantified with the KAPA Library Quantification kit. A separate single-read 150-cycle Illumina NextSeq 550 flow cell was used to sequence each immunoSEQ 96-well plate. As for how the authors treated the data: Because the immunoSEQ output held only junctional sequences and lacked quality scores, the filtering could not match the filtering applied to full-length reads. To assign V/J genes and CDR3, sequences were annotated against IMGT germline references using PyIR, a Python wrapper for IgBLAST v1.9. Reads were filtered out if the reads had weak V/J assignments (E-value above 1e-6), no CDR3, stop codons, out-of-frame junctions, or ambiguous translated residues. V3J clonotypes were defined as sequences sharing an identical inferred V gene, J gene, and CDR3 amino acid sequence. Percentage overlap between repertoires was calculated by dividing the number of shared unique clonotypes by the size of the smaller repertoire. Three approaches were used to assess repertoire richness: RTK rarefaction, the Chao1 estimator, and Recon v2.1 estimates of unobserved clonotypes. Generation probabilities were computed with OLGA for all TCRbeta clonotypes obtained by the gDNA method from a few donors. TCRdb carries this immuneACCESS record with in-frame sequences only. Its versions omit some clonotypes, under half of them owing to an unresolved V gene in the studies checked, with the rest unexplained. V and J calls and clone size come straight from that table; D and trimming were deduced from the DNA. Across this sample there are about 100,000 clones, with approximately 70% seen only once. The ten largest clones take up approximately 24% of the sample.

As concerns this clone: Its specific antigen is unknown. No base quality information exists; no much larger clone differs at one position.

The germline V gene yields MGHDK for CDR1 and SYGVNS for CDR2. V loses 2 bases of germline sequence and J loses 2 bases, and the interval between the two ends is 16 bases. The CDR3 contains 16 residues, cysteine and phenylalanine counted. Only CDR3 DNA is held: 48 bases, read in frame from base 1. Material for sequencing was memory CD8+ T cells sorted from blood. The sample's cell subset or site label is to be understood as: CD45RO+ cells pooled with CCR7-negative TemRA cells. Recombination connected TRBV25-1 to TRBJ2-7, with an unclear D gene assignment. The TCR comes from a woman aged 30 to 39 in good health. The CDR3 sequence is CASSEESSWSPYEQYF. DNA sequence: TGTGCCAGCAGTGAAGAGTCGAGTTGGTCTCCCTACGAGCAGTACTTC.